This is a list of T cell receptor beta chains from one sample in a study of shared clonotypes between healthy human individuals. The method was immunoSEQ multiplex PCR; TCRdb's version includes in-frame clones alone and lacks a portion of them. The profile shows some 1 million clones, approximately 68% of them singletons. The sample taken for sequencing was memory CD4+ T cells sorted from blood. The source of these receptors is a man in his late teens or twenties in good health. Both conserved end residues are part of each CDR3. The D gene is left open where the match is weak. Where a row states a size, it is once, few, many or the class of an expanded clone; other rows omit it.

>TRBD2|NA|TRBJ2-7|TRBV28
CASAGLGSGGAKEQYF
TGTGCCAGTGCCGGGCTCGGTAGCGGGGGGGCTAAAGAGCAGTACTTC
>TRBD1|NA|TRBJ1-2|TRBV6-1
CASSEDRVSYGYTF
TGTGCCAGCAGTGAGGACAGGGTGTCCTATGGCTACACCTTC
>NA|few|TRBJ1-5|TRBV2
CASQGPGNQPQHF
TGTGCCAGCCAAGGACCGGGGAATCAGCCCCAGCATTTT
>TRBD1|NA|TRBJ1-2|TRBV18
CASSPGQGTTGGYTF
TGTGCCAGCTCACCCGGACAGGGCACCACAGGGGGCTACACCTTC
>TRBD1|NA|TRBJ2-7|TRBV15
CATSSGTGSPGEQYF
TGTGCCACCAGTTCCGGGACAGGGTCTCCGGGCGAGCAGTACTTC
>NA|NA|TRBJ2-7|TRBV29-1
CSVGFEQSYGQYF
TGCAGCGTTGGGTTCGAACAGAGCTACGGGCAGTACTTC
>NA|NA|TRBJ2-3|TRBV5-1
CASRGASKADTQYF
TGCGCCAGCAGGGGGGCCTCGAAGGCAGATACGCAGTATTTT
>TRBD1|NA|TRBJ2-2|TRBV19
CASSLINDRGRNTGELFF
TGTGCCAGTAGCCTAATAAACGACAGGGGGCGCAACACCGGGGAGCTGTTTTTT
>NA|many|TRBJ1-2|TRBV19
CASSIVKESGYTF
TGTGCCAGTAGTATTGTGAAGGAATCAGGCTACACCTTC
>TRBD1|NA|TRBJ2-7|TRBV4-1
CASSQTGQGRNEQYF
TGCGCCAGCAGCCAAACAGGACAGGGGCGAAACGAGCAGTACTTC
>NA|NA|TRBJ1-4|TRBV5-1
CASSAGDTNEKLFF
TGCGCCAGCAGCGCCGGGGACACTAATGAAAAACTGTTTTTT
>TRBD2|NA|TRBJ2-5|TRBV7-8
CASSSSSGSQQETQYF
TGTGCCAGCAGCTCGTCCAGCGGGAGTCAGCAAGAGACCCAGTACTTC
>TRBD2|few|TRBJ2-5|TRBV2
CATGPSGGAAETQYF
TGTGCCACAGGACCTAGCGGGGGGGCCGCCGAGACCCAGTACTTC
>NA|NA|TRBJ1-6|TRBV6-1
CASSEGVGSPLHF
TGTGCCAGCAGTGAGGGGGTAGGTTCACCCCTCCACTTT
>TRBD2|NA|TRBJ2-1|TRBV5-1
CASGSGGRYNEQFF
TGCGCCAGCGGAAGCGGGGGGCGATACAATGAGCAGTTCTTC
>TRBD1|NA|TRBJ1-6|TRBV18
CASSPLRDRVNNSPLHF
TGTGCCAGCTCGCCTCTCCGGGACAGGGTAAATAATTCACCCCTCCACTTT
>TRBD2|NA|TRBJ2-1|TRBV5-6
CASSFLAGGVEQFF
TGTGCCAGCAGCTTCCTAGCGGGAGGGGTTGAGCAGTTCTTC
>TRBD2|NA|TRBJ2-7|TRBV5-4
CASRPTAGTSDSYEQYF
TGTGCCAGCAGGCCAACTGCCGGGACTAGCGACTCCTACGAGCAGTACTTC
>TRBD1|NA|TRBJ1-1|TRBV28
CATRGQGTGNTEAFF
TGTGCCACCAGGGGACAGGGAACGGGGAACACTGAAGCTTTCTTT
>NA|NA|TRBJ2-6|TRBV5-3
CARSLRRPHSGANVLTF
TGTGCCAGAAGCTTAAGGCGACCGCACTCTGGGGCCAACGTCCTGACTTTC
>TRBD2|many|TRBJ2-1|TRBV19
CASSIVELAGANEQFF
TGTGCCAGTAGTATAGTAGAACTAGCGGGAGCCAATGAGCAGTTCTTC
>NA|NA|TRBJ2-7|TRBV19
CASSGYRGGEQYF
TGTGCCAGTAGTGGCTACCGGGGTGGGGAGCAGTACTTC
>NA|NA|TRBJ2-7|TRBV4-3
CASSQREGPPYEQYF
TGCGCCAGCAGCCAGAGAGAGGGACCACCCTACGAGCAGTACTTC
>NA|NA|TRBJ1-5|TRBV6-1
CASSEGSWGNQPQHF
TGTGCCAGCAGTGAAGGCAGCTGGGGTAATCAGCCCCAGCATTTT
>NA|NA|TRBJ2-6|TRBV18
CASSPGGSGANVLTF
TGTGCCAGCTCACCAGGCGGGTCTGGGGCCAACGTCCTGACTTTC
>TRBD1|NA|TRBJ2-7|TRBV28
CASTAPAGTGSSYEQYF
TGTGCCAGCACCGCGCCCGCCGGGACAGGGAGCTCCTACGAGCAGTACTTC
>NA|NA|TRBJ2-3|TRBV6-1
CASSEYLGGRTLQTQYF
TGTGCCAGCAGTGAATACCTTGGGGGGCGGACTCTACAAACGCAGTATTTT